A single sample gave rise to the 31 T cell receptor beta chains below, sequenced in a study of T cells after posttransplantation cyclophosphamide. A marrow graft followed busulfan-fludarabine conditioning, with cyclophosphamide on days +3 and +4. Sequenced by immunoSEQ multiplex PCR; TCRdb stores in-frame clones only, minus some. The sample lists some 7,000 clones, more than 90% occurring once. The sequencing here drew on CD8+ T cells sorted from blood, taken after allogeneic stem cell transplant with posttransplant cyclophosphamide. These receptors were collected from a male patient between 60 and 69 years old who received an allogeneic stem cell transplant from a related donor and was CMV-positive. Some T cells here may be from the graft donor.

J is TRBJ2-1 and V is TRBV4-3; 9 bases are shared with TRBD1. V shed 1 base and J 8 bases; nucleotides not matched to a gene: 6. The CDR3 spans 15 residues. CDR1 LGHNA and CDR2 YSLEER come from the germline V gene. The CDR3 region has the DNA TGCGCCAGCAGCCAAGTGGGACAGGGTAGGGATGAGCAGTTCTTC. It specifies CASSQVGQGRDEQFF.

This chain uses TRBV4-3 with TRBJ1-4, with 8 bases that match TRBD1. The trim removed 1 base at V and 7 bases at J, leaving 2 bases unmatched. CDR1 is LGHNA, CDR2 YSLEER, per germline. CDR3 length: 14 residues. In DNA, the CDR3 is TGCGCCAGCAGCCAAGGGACAGGGTTTGAAAAACTGTTTTTT. Protein product: CASSQGTGFEKLFF.

The table lists this clone with a few counts. This chain joins TRBV25-1 and TRBJ2-1; TRBD2 is a possible D gene (6 bases). Trimming pared 1 base from V and 13 bases from J, leaving 20 bases between. There are 15 residues in the CDR3. CDR1 and CDR2 from the germline V gene are MGHDK and SYGVNS. CDR3 DNA: TGTGCCAGCAGTGAATGGGTGAATAGGGGCGGGGAACAGTTCTTC. Protein: CASSEWVNRGGEQFF. Full variable domain (missing parts from reference TRBV25-1 and TRBJ2-1): EADIYQTPRYLVIGTGKKITLECSQTMGHDKMYWYQQDPGMELHLIHYSYGVNSTEKGDLSSESTVSRIRTEHFPLTLESARPSHTSQYLCASSEWVNRGGEQFFGPGTRLTVL.

V gene TRBV19 combines with J gene TRBJ1-2; 7 bases fit TRBD1. The V segment lost 3 bases and the J segment 2 bases; nucleotides outside the gene matches: 0. CDR3 size: 13 residues. Germline V gene sequence: CDR1 LNHDA, CDR2 SQIVND (reference sequence). In DNA, the CDR3 is TGTGCCAGTAGTATGACAGGGAACTATGGCTACACCTTC. Encoded protein: CASSMTGNYGYTF.

The rearrangement links TRBV28 to TRBJ2-7; TRBD1 might be the D (5 bases). The germline V gene has CDR1 MDHEN and CDR2 SYDVKM. Trimming took off 2 bases at V and 3 bases at J, with 8 bases between the two ends. The CDR3 contains 13 residues. CDR3 in DNA: TGTGCCAGCAGTTTAGACAGAGTCTACGAGCAGTACTTC. Its protein is CASSLDRVYEQYF.

The chain is built from TRBV19 and TRBJ1-4, with 9 nucleotides matching TRBD1. The junction had 4 bases not matched to a gene; V was cut back by 5 bases and J by 3 bases. The CDR3 extends over 15 amino acids. Germline V gene lookup returns CDR1 LNHDA and CDR2 SQIVND (reference sequence). The CDR3, as DNA: TGTGCCAGTAGTCCCCGGGACAGGGCTAATGAAAAACTGTTTTTT. Amino acids: CASSPRDRANEKLFF.

This sequence joins TRBV5-6 and TRBJ1-2, with D possibly matching TRBD1 (6 bases). V lost 2 bases to trimming and J lost 4 bases, with 15 bases between them. The CDR3 totals 15 residues. Germline V gives CDR1 SGHDT, CDR2 YYEEEE. CDR3 sequence reads: CASSLQIGQSYGYTF. The CDR3 coding sequence is TGTGCCAGCAGCTTACAAATAGGACAGTCCTATGGCTACACCTTC.

The chain is built from TRBV27 and TRBJ2-5; no clear D. Germline V lookup: CDR1 MNHEY, CDR2 SMNVEV (reference sequence). V lost 7 bases and J lost 5, with 8 bases in between. The CDR3 is 11 amino acids. CDR3 amino acids: CASISGETQYF. The CDR3 coding sequence is TGTGCCAGCATCTCGGGTGAGACCCAGTACTTC.

This chain uses TRBV7-9 with TRBJ1-1; D call uncertain. CDR3 length equals 13 residues. V gave up 5 bases and J gave up 9 bases, with 16 bases separating them. The V gene's germline CDR1 is SEHNR and CDR2 FQNEAQ (reference sequence). For the CDR3, the DNA is TGTGCCAGCAGCCCTCCTGTTCGGGAGAAAGCTTTCTTT. Encoded protein: CASSPPVREKAFF.

CDR3 coding DNA: TGTGCCAGCAGTTTTAGGGCCAGGGTGAGAAACTATGGCTACACCTTC. Translating it yields CASSFRARVRNYGYTF. The chain recombines TRBV28 with TRBJ1-2; TRBD1 might be the D (5 bases). Germline assignment: CDR1 MDHEN and CDR2 SYDVKM. Trimming took 3 bases from V and 2 from J, leaving 16 bases between them. The CDR3 contains 16 residues.

The chain has TRBV6-4 and TRBJ1-6, with D perhaps TRBD1 (6 bases). Trimming removed 2 bases from V and 7 bases from J, with 6 bases in between. The CDR3 covers 13 residues. CDR1 MRHNA and CDR2 SNTAGT come from the germline V gene. CDR3 protein: CASSDGTNSPLHF. As DNA, the CDR3 is TGTGCCAGCAGTGACGGGACAAATTCACCCCTCCACTTT.

The sample holds one count of this clone. Here the CDR3 reads CASSPDGLSGTEAFF. The CDR3 coding sequence is TGCGCCAGCAGCCCAGACGGCCTTTCGGGCACTGAAGCTTTCTTT. This chain links TRBV4-1 with TRBJ1-1; no firm D call. CDR3 length: 15 amino acids. The V gene lost 4 bases and the J gene lost 4 bases, with 16 bases spanning the gap. From germline, CDR1 is MGHRA and CDR2 YSYEKL.

The chain employs TRBV9 and TRBJ2-5, with a tentative D call TRBD1 (6 bases). V was pared by 4 bases and J by 5 bases, with 24 bases between. In germline, CDR1 is SGDLS, CDR2 YYNGEE. CDR3 length: 17 residues. The CDR3, as DNA: TGTGCCAGCAGCATCCCCAGGGGCAGGGGCCCCTCGGAGACCCAGTACTTC. It yields the protein CASSIPRGRGPSETQYF.

The chain uses TRBV7-9 and TRBJ2-1, with D possibly TRBD1 on 7 matching bases. The ends were cut back, 5 bases at V and 5 bases at J, with 19 bases in the middle. Per the germline V gene, CDR1 is SEHNR and CDR2 is FQNEAQ (reference sequence). The CDR3 extends over 16 amino acids. For the CDR3, the DNA is TGTGCCAGCAGCCCTTTTGGAGGGGGCCTACACAATGAGCAGTTCTTC. Residues: CASSPFGGGLHNEQFF. The full variable domain, completed using reference TRBV7-9 and TRBJ2-1, is DTGVSQNPRHKITKRGQNVTFRCDPISEHNRLYWYRQTLGQGPEFLTYFQNEAQLEKSRLLSDRFSAERPKGSFSTLEIQRTEQGDSAMYLCASSPFGGGLHNEQFFGPGTRLTVL.

The V and J genes are TRBV9 and TRBJ2-1; D perhaps matches TRBD2 (7 bases). The CDR3 is made up of 15 amino acids. Germline CDR1 and CDR2: SGDLS and YYNGEE. The V end lost 4 bases, the J end lost 6 bases, and 17 bases lay between the germline ends. The CDR3, as DNA: TGTGCCAGCAGCATCATGGGGGGGCTTTTCAATGAGCAGTTCTTC. Protein: CASSIMGGLFNEQFF.

The chain joins TRBV28 to TRBJ1-1; tentatively, D is TRBD1 (6 bases). This CDR3 spans 14 amino acids. Germline CDR1 reads MDHEN; CDR2 reads SYDVKM. The V and J ends lost 4 bases and 4 bases respectively, with 13 bases between them. The CDR3 DNA reads as TGTGCCAGCAGTTCCCCGGACAGAATCACTGAAGCTTTCTTT. Translation gives CASSSPDRITEAFF.

This chain links TRBV5-1 with TRBJ2-7, with D maybe TRBD1 (5 bases). The germline V and J ends were trimmed by 6 bases and 1 base, with 11 bases remaining between them. Germline CDR1 reads SGHRS; CDR2 reads YFSETQ. This CDR3 comprises 13 residues. CDR3 DNA: TGCGCCAGCACCCCGACAGAATCCTACGAGCAGTACTTC. It specifies CASTPTESYEQYF.

J is TRBJ2-7 and V is TRBV6-5, with TRBD1 identical over 7 bases. V gave up 5 bases and J gave up 0 bases; unmatched junction bases: 4. The CDR3 consists of 14 residues. The germline CDR1 and CDR2 sequences are MNHEY and SVGAGI. Here the CDR3 reads CASSPRQGSYEQYF. The CDR3 DNA is TGTGCCAGCAGTCCCCGACAGGGCTCCTACGAGCAGTACTTC.

The chain is built from TRBV4-1 and TRBJ2-2; 7 bases are shared with TRBD1. Germline CDR1 MGHRA, CDR2 YSYEKL. CDR3 length equals 15 residues. The junction had 2 bases not matched to a gene; V was cut back by 0 bases and J by 4 bases. CDR3 DNA sequence: TGCGCCAGCAGCCAAGACCCAGGGGGCACCGGGGAGCTGTTTTTT. Its protein is CASSQDPGGTGELFF.

For this clone: The germline gene is not matched at one end of the junction; a read error may be the cause. Other DNA variants within this sample encode the same CDR3. This chain links TRBV9 with TRBJ1-6; D might be TRBD1 (5 bases). The CDR3 runs 15 residues. Germline V CDR1 and CDR2: SGDLS, YYNGEE. CDR3 sequence reads: CASSVEGELNSPLHF. The DNA of the CDR3 is TGTGCCAGCAGCGTAGAAGGGGAACTAAATTCCCCCCTCCACTTT.

The rearrangement joins TRBV7-2 to TRBJ2-7; no firm D call. The V end lost 5 bases, the J end lost 4 bases, and 12 bases lay between the germline ends. Per germline, CDR1 SGHTA and CDR2 FQGNSA. The CDR3 is made up of 13 amino acids. CDR3: CASSPPRKYEQYF. For the CDR3, the DNA is TGTGCCAGCAGCCCTCCCAGGAAATACGAGCAGTACTTC.

This clone was picked up one time. This sequence joins TRBV7-9 and TRBJ2-1, with TRBD2 matching over 7 bases. Germline-derived CDR1 and CDR2 are SEHNR and FQNEAQ (reference sequence). V gave up 5 bases and J gave up 3 bases; unmatched junction bases: 16. CDR3 length: 18 amino acids. CDR3 protein: CASSLTSIPSGHYNEQFF. CDR3 bases: TGTGCCAGCAGCCTGACAAGTATTCCTAGCGGACACTACAATGAGCAGTTCTTC. The full variable domain, rest sourced from reference TRBV7-9 and TRBJ2-1, is DTGVSQNPRHKITKRGQNVTFRCDPISEHNRLYWYRQTLGQGPEFLTYFQNEAQLEKSRLLSDRFSAERPKGSFSTLEIQRTEQGDSAMYLCASSLTSIPSGHYNEQFFGPGTRLTVL.

The chain combines TRBV7-2 with TRBJ2-1; 9 nucleotides align to TRBD2. This CDR3 is 16 amino acids long. V lost 5 bases, J lost 8 bases, and 13 bases stayed unmatched. CDR1 is SGHTA, CDR2 FQGNSA, per germline. The CDR3 DNA reads TGTGCCAGCAGCACCTACCCCGGGACTAGCCTCGATGAGCAGTTCTTC. Encoded protein: CASSTYPGTSLDEQFF.

V usage is TRBV2 and J usage is TRBJ2-3; 9 bases map to TRBD2. The trim removed 1 base at V and 4 bases at J, leaving 6 bases unmatched. CDR1 is SNHLY, CDR2 FYNNEI, per germline. The CDR3 consists of 16 residues. CDR3 loop: CASSEDGGGAADTQYF. CDR3 sequence (DNA): TGTGCCAGCAGTGAAGATGGCGGGGGGGCTGCAGATACGCAGTATTTT.

The rearrangement uses TRBV28 and TRBJ2-7, with D possibly TRBD2 on 6 matching bases. The CDR3 has 16 residues. Germline V gene sequence: CDR1 MDHEN, CDR2 SYDVKM. V was cut by 6 bases and J by 9 bases, with 27 bases left in between. CDR3 sequence (DNA): TGTGCCAGCAGCTCCATCGGGGGTGAGCTTCCTACTGGGCAGTACTTC. Its protein product is CASSSIGGELPTGQYF.

This clone was detected only a few times. Other nucleotide sequences from this sample produce the same CDR3. The gene calls are TRBV4-3 and TRBJ2-2; 9 nucleotides match TRBD1. This CDR3 comprises 16 residues. The germline V gene has CDR1 LGHNA and CDR2 YSLEER. V lost 4 bases and J lost 0; bases outside the gene matches: 3. The CDR3 DNA reads TGCGCCAGCAGCCCTAGACAGGGGGCGAACACCGGGGAGCTGTTTTTT. This codes for CASSPRQGANTGELFF.

The chain recombines TRBV9 with TRBJ1-1; 8 positions agree with TRBD1. Germline CDR1 is SGDLS and CDR2 is YYNGEE. This CDR3 comprises 16 residues. V was clipped by 4 bases and J by 0 bases; unmatched bases: 8. The DNA of the CDR3 is TGTGCCAGCAGCACCGGACAGGGAAGCTTGAACACTGAAGCTTTCTTT. It yields the protein CASSTGQGSLNTEAFF.

The V call is TRBV7-2, the J call TRBJ2-1; D not certain. The CDR3 spans 12 residues. V gave up 3 bases and J gave up 4 bases, with 4 bases separating them. Germline V gene sequence: CDR1 SGHTA, CDR2 FQGNSA. The CDR3 sequence: CASSFGYNEQFF. In nucleotides, the CDR3 is TGTGCCAGCAGCTTCGGGTACAATGAGCAGTTCTTC.

This chain joins TRBV2 and TRBJ1-4, with 7 bases identical to TRBD1. J lost 4 bases, V lost 3 bases, and 5 bases had no gene match. The CDR3 has 15 residues. Germline V gene data show CDR1 as SNHLY and CDR2 as FYNNEI. CDR3 sequence (DNA): TGTGCCAGCAGTGATACAGGGGACCTTAATGAAAAACTGTTTTTT. Translating it yields CASSDTGDLNEKLFF.

The J gene is TRBJ1-4, the V gene TRBV2; weak D call: TRBD1 (6 bases). Trimming shortened V by 6 bases and J by 7 bases, and 15 bases separated the two germline ends. There are 14 residues in the CDR3. Germline values: CDR1 SNHLY, CDR2 FYNNEI. The DNA of the CDR3 is TGTGCCAGCAGGGAGGCAGGGGTTAGTGAAAAACTGTTTTTT. Translating gives CASREAGVSEKLFF.

The chain uses TRBV7-9 and TRBJ1-3; 8 positions agree with TRBD1. The CDR3 contains 19 residues. V trimming: 6 bases; J trimming: 0 bases; junction bases outside the gene matches: 16. Germline V CDR1 and CDR2: SEHNR, FQNEAQ (reference sequence). CDR3 DNA: TGTGCCAGCAGTTCCCCTGTGAGACAGGGGATCCTCTCTGGAAACACCATATATTTT. Its protein product is CASSSPVRQGILSGNTIYF. Using reference TRBV7-9 and TRBJ1-3 for the parts outside the CDR3, the full variable domain is DTGVSQNPRHKITKRGQNVTFRCDPISEHNRLYWYRQTLGQGPEFLTYFQNEAQLEKSRLLSDRFSAERPKGSFSTLEIQRTEQGDSAMYLCASSSPVRQGILSGNTIYFGEGSWLTVV.